This TCR beta chain was captured by sequencing in a study of blood T cell repertoires in COVID-19 (dated by TCRdb to about 2020). Some background on the complete study: Samples from collaborators originated in the United States, Italy and Spain and spanned both the acute and convalescent phases of COVID-19. The material from the prospective study consisted of cDNA or gDNA derived from T cells, B-cell-depleted T cells, or PBMCs. Subjects who had been exposed to COVID-19, were actively infected with it, or had recovered from it provided the deeply sampled blood TCRbeta repertoires that made up the dataset. A freely available public database, intended as a resource for researchers studying the immune response to SARS-CoV-2, is where the repertoires were released. The samples were drawn from the first 160 participants of the ongoing ImmuneRACE study and from 1,254 subjects provided by 6 global collaborators. Sample metadata almost always included a de-identified subject ID, COVID-19 status, age in years and sex. Where available, HLA class I and class II types were taken from metadata supplied by the sample provider and were not determined by assay-based typing.

A note on this clone: Its antigen is currently not known. It has no much larger one-base neighbor in the sample; base qualities were not kept.

Measured from the cysteine to the phenylalanine, the CDR3 is 18 residues long. The CDR3 DNA has 54 bases and is translated from base 1. After removal of 1 base from V and 2 bases from J, the junction retains 7 bases not matched to a gene. From the germline V gene, CDR1 is SGHTA and CDR2 is FQGNSA. Study-level results and caveats: The quantity of clinical and demographic metadata differed by source and by participant and was supplied without curation.

TCRbeta CDR3 regions were amplified from genomic DNA by means of the immunoSEQ Assay, a bias-controlled multiplex PCR. In the authors' own workflow: The number of nucleated cells in each sample was estimated by amplification of reference gene primers within the assay. To quantify the absolute abundance of each unique TCRbeta CDR3 rearrangement, sequence reads were collapsed and filtered. For each sample, productive Simpson clonality was calculated by taking the square root of Simpson's diversity index across productive rearrangements. TCRdb carries this immuneACCESS record with in-frame sequences only. Its versions omit some clonotypes, under half of them owing to an unresolved V gene in the studies checked, with the rest unexplained. V, J and clone size are taken as reported in that table, and D and trimming were inferred from the DNA itself. The sample contains hundreds of thousands of clones, roughly 79% of them found a single time. In total, the top ten clones hold over 1.5% of the sample.

Each collaborating institution followed its own protocols to collect whole blood in K2EDTA tubes. For TCRbeta analysis, collaborators shipped samples as frozen whole blood, isolated PBMCs, or DNA extracted from either of those sample types. The sequenced sample was peripheral blood. The chain joins TRBV7-2 to TRBJ2-5, with 13 bases matching TRBD2. This receptor was obtained from an elderly woman with acute or convalescent COVID-19. CDR3 region: CASSLGAVLAGGQETQYF. The nucleotide sequence is given as TGTGCCAGCAGCTTAGGGGCTGTACTAGCGGGAGGGCAAGAGACCCAGTACTTC. The full variable domain, with segments outside the CDR3 supplied by the reference TRBV7-2 and TRBJ2-5 proteins, appears as GAGVSQSPSNKVTEKGKDVELRCDPISGHTALYWYRQSLGQGLEFLIYFQGNSAPDKSGLPSDRFSAERTGGSVSTLTIQRTQQEDSAVYLCASSLGAVLAGGQETQYFGPGTRLLVL.